These T cell receptor beta chains were read from a single sample in a study of cytomegalovirus exposure and HLA in healthy donors. Profiled with immunoSEQ multiplex PCR; TCRdb holds only in-frame clones, not every one. The repertoire holds approximately 120,000 clones, with about 88% as singletons. Sequenced material: PBMCs. The receptors were sampled from a woman aged 18-30 years in good health and CMV-seronegative. Both conserved end residues are part of each CDR3.

>TRBJ1-5|TRBV2
CASSIQVSNQPQHF
>TRBJ2-3|TRBV11-3
CASSLVAGPTDTQYF
>TRBJ2-7|TRBV5-4
CASTTDTSYEQYF
>TRBJ2-3|TRBV29-1
CSVVTRISTDTQYF
>TRBJ2-1|TRBV2
CASRLEINEQFF
>TRBJ1-1|TRBV6-1
CASGGAGSVGTEAFF
>TRBJ2-1|TRBV6-5
CASSYSRGRQYNEQFF
>TRBJ2-1|TRBV5-1
CASSLAVSSYNEQFF
>TRBJ2-3|TRBV9
CASSALAGKSTDTQYF
>TRBJ2-3|TRBV5-6
CASSTGGGTYPPDTQYF
>TRBJ1-6|TRBV19
CASSVGTGSVSPLHF
>TRBJ1-1|TRBV27
CASSRGQRTEAFF
>TRBJ1-2|TRBV5-8
CASSTGVHYGYTF
>TRBJ2-7|TRBV5-4
CASSPPGSSSYEQYF
>TRBJ2-1|TRBV5-1
CASSAGSYNEQFF
>TRBJ1-1|TRBV6-1
CASGAGTANTEAFF
>TRBJ1-2|TRBV30
CAWSMRSGQGNYGYTF
>TRBJ1-1|TRBV30
CAWSGSGNTEAFF
>TRBJ2-7|TRBV6-1
CASTKRTGEAYEQYF
>TRBJ1-5|TRBV29-1
CSVSRGDQPQHF
>TRBJ1-1|TRBV30
CAWATGAGTTEAFF
>TRBJ1-5|TRBV7-9
CASSRPGGLQPQHF
>TRBJ1-5|TRBV4-2
CASSQGAGGYSNQPQHF